This T cell receptor (beta chain) comes out of a study of identical twins (dated by TCRdb to the mid-2010s). For context, the study as a whole: TCR alpha and beta repertoires from monozygotic twins, unrelated adults of various ages and cord blood were deep-sequenced to test whether fetal clonotypes persist. To rule out contamination, the twin experiments were replicated at different times with different library preparation protocols. Summary of the overall study and its limitations: Fewer insertions were carried by abundant cord blood beta clonotypes, a similar but weaker trend appeared in young adult naive repertoires, and no such trend appeared in memory repertoires. In beta out-of-frame sequences, excess twin sharing was weaker, because having fewer shared sequences lowered the signal-to-noise ratio. In monozygotic twins, recombination models systematically underestimated out-of-frame TCR alpha sharing, but the models matched the sharing seen between unrelated individuals. Zero-insertion analyses could be partly confounded by invariant T cells such as MAIT and iNKT, though diverse VJ usage argued against such confounding for most clonotypes. Compared with coincidental sharing between unrelated individuals, out-of-frame TCR alpha sequences shared between twins showed an excess of sequences with low generation probability. Because the same donors could not be followed over many years, the conclusions relied on cross-sectional statistical analysis.

Trimming removed 5 bases from V and 8 bases from J, leaving 21 bases between the germline ends. Inclusive of the bounding cysteine and phenylalanine, the CDR3 is 16 residues long. The retained sequence is limited to the CDR3, 48 bases, with the frame set at the first base. CDR1 and CDR2 were assigned from the germline V gene (reference sequence) as MNHEY and SMNVEV. Libraries were built with 5' RACE. The sequencing machine was an Illumina HiSeq 2000. Template switching added a universal primer binding site, and the final cDNA carried a unique molecular identifier that allowed TCR cDNA molecules to be counted accurately. Specific primers in the conserved constant-segment region were used to synthesize first-strand cDNA for TCR alpha and beta chains. To control for contamination, each cDNA library was double barcoded with a SMART-Mk sample barcode plus Illumina barcodes. TruSeq adapter sequences and Illumina sample barcodes were added in two successive PCR steps. Sequencing of the TCR alpha and beta cDNA libraries was done on the Illumina HiSeq platform using custom primers. On the study's bioinformatics: Unique molecular identifiers were extracted from raw reads with MiGEC, and CDR3 positions were determined with MiXCR. For each individual, recombination models were inferred using an EM algorithm with the repgenHMM and IGoR tools. The tcR package in R was used for shared clonotype analysis, with sharing normalized by the product of cloneset sizes. To study raw recombination free of thymic and clonal selection effects, out-of-frame nonproductive sequences were analyzed. The raw public data were reprocessed by TCRdb itself: fastp quality trimming at Q25, MiXCR clonotype calling, in-frame beta chains only. For every CDR3 protein sequence, its rows merge into one entry that carries the most common genes and DNA. The V and J calls were determined by TCRdb, not by the authors. In this sample the table shows about 240,000 distinct CDR3 sequences, about 12% of which occur a single time. Of the sample, more than 3.5% is held by the ten largest clones.

In this sample, this clonotype turned up a few times. Its recognized antigen is unknown. Base qualities were left out, and no much larger clone turns up one base away. Every donor was a healthy Caucasian. The twin cohort comprised three pairs of female monozygotic twins, all aged about 18 to 29 years. Using Miltenyi CD45RO+ enrichment and human naive T-cell isolation kits, memory (CD45RO+) and naive T cells were isolated from PBMC. Another study also made use of these data, one on yellow fever vaccine responses in identical twins. The second study also describes: According to the authors, the vaccine-induced T cell response in identical twins seemed to be partly convergent and partly specific to each individual. Focusing on identical twins, the study followed the T cell clones that responded to the vaccine, and did so with precision.

The sequencing input was memory (CD45RO+) T cells sorted from blood. What this sample's cell subset or site label stands for: CD45RO+ enriched T cells. This chain is built from TRBV27 and TRBJ1-4; the best D guess is TRBD1, with 5 bases matching. This TCR derives from a woman aged 18-35 years in good health. Read as DNA, the sequence is TGTGCCAGCAGTCCCCAACGACAGTCCACGAGGGAAAAACTGTTTTTT. It specifies CASSPQRQSTREKLFF.